This passage covers 20 T cell receptor beta chains from one sample sequenced in a study of T cells in Graves' hyperthyroidism and ophthalmopathy. RNA transcripts were the template for amplifying TCR beta CDR3 regions. The primer set for the first-round RT-PCR of the TCR CDR3 was HTBI. TCRdb re-called the multiplex PCR reads through MiXCR, storing one row per CDR3 protein. The profile shows roughly 710,000 distinct CDR3 sequences, about 35% of them singletons. The sequencing input was blood. Receptors originate from a woman in her forties with Graves' hyperthyroidism.

There are many counts of this clonotype. The gene calls are TRBV7-9 and TRBJ1-1; 7 nucleotides agree with TRBD1. This CDR3 has 17 amino acids. Germline CDR1 is SEHNR and CDR2 is FQNEAQ (reference sequence). Trimming took 1 base from V and 1 from J; bases not matched to a gene: 9. CDR3 in DNA: TGTGCCAGCAGCTTAGGGGGCCAGGGGGAATGGAACACTGAAGCTTTCTTT. It yields the protein CASSLGGQGEWNTEAFF.

This clonotype was seen only a few times. The CDR3 nucleotides read TGTGCCAGCACCGGGACAGGGGGCTACGAGCAGTACTTC. It yields the protein CASTGTGGYEQYF. This chain uses TRBV19 with TRBJ2-7; 11 nucleotides align to TRBD1. With 9 bases clipped from V and 3 bases from J, the junction kept 4 bases outside the gene matches. Germline lookup yields CDR1 LNHDA and CDR2 SQIVND (reference sequence). The CDR3 extends over 13 amino acids.

This clonotype has a count of ten or more. This sequence joins TRBV10-1 and TRBJ1-1, with D maybe TRBD1 (6 bases). Germline CDR1 WNHNN, CDR2 SYGVQD (reference sequence). The CDR3 is made up of 15 amino acids. Trimming removed 3 bases from V and 0 bases from J, with 11 bases in between. The CDR3 region has the DNA TGCGCCAGCAGTGAATCCAGGGGCATGAACACTGAAGCTTTCTTT. Protein product: CASSESRGMNTEAFF.

This chain links TRBV15 with TRBJ1-6, with a weak D call TRBD1 (6 bases). V was shortened by 5 bases and J by 9 bases, with 11 bases between the two germline ends. The germline V gene has CDR1 LNHNV and CDR2 YYDKDF (reference sequence). This CDR3 is built from 13 residues. The chain's CDR3 is CATSRQEGSPLHF. The CDR3 coding sequence is TGTGCCACCAGCCGACAGGAGGGTTCACCCCTCCACTTT.

J is TRBJ2-7 and V is TRBV5-1; 11 bases match TRBD2. CDR1 and CDR2 (germline): SGHRS, YFSETQ. Unmatched junction bases numbered 18, after V lost 5 bases and J lost 2 bases. This CDR3 is built from 19 residues. CDR3 in DNA: TGCGCCAGCAGACCGGGATTGGGGGGCCTGACTAGCGGGGCCTACGAGCAGTACTTC. Amino acids: CASRPGLGGLTSGAYEQYF.

The sample holds a few counts of this clonotype. The chain uses TRBV7-3 and TRBJ1-3; D is uncertain. Trimming pared 4 bases from V and 0 bases from J, leaving 16 bases between. The CDR3 loop spans 17 amino acids. The germline V gene has CDR1 SGHTA and CDR2 FQGTGA. The CDR3 reads CASSSPAGVISGNTIYF. CDR3 bases: TGTGCCAGCAGCTCCCCCGCGGGAGTAATCTCTGGAAACACCATATATTTT.

The chain couples TRBV5-1 to TRBJ1-1, with D hard to call. CDR1 SGHRS and CDR2 YFSETQ come from the germline V gene. Trimming took off 0 bases at V and 3 bases at J, with 9 bases between the two ends. The CDR3 contains 14 residues. The chain's CDR3 is CASSLELPDTEAFF. CDR3 DNA sequence: TGCGCCAGCAGCTTGGAGCTCCCGGACACTGAAGCTTTCTTT. The complete variable domain, with remaining parts taken from reference TRBV5-1 and TRBJ1-1, reads KAGVTQTPRYLIKTRGQQVTLSCSPISGHRSVSWYQQTPGQGLQFLFEYFSETQRNKGNFPGRFSGRQFSNSRSEMNVSTLELGDSALYLCASSLELPDTEAFFGQGTRLTVV.

Many counts were recorded for this clonotype. The rearrangement links TRBV20-1 to TRBJ2-7, with D perhaps TRBD1 (6 bases). CDR3 length: 14 amino acids. Trimming took 4 bases from V and 6 from J, leaving 19 bases between them. The germline gives CDR1 DFQATT, CDR2 SNEGSKA (reference sequence). The CDR3 spells CSATNPRDTREQYF. The CDR3 DNA reads TGCAGTGCTACCAACCCCCGGGACACTCGCGAGCAGTACTTC.

This clonotype was counted only a few times. V usage is TRBV28 and J usage is TRBJ2-5; 14 positions agree with TRBD2. J was trimmed by 6 bases and V by 1 base; bases with no gene match: 10. Germline assignment: CDR1 MDHEN and CDR2 SYDVKM. CDR3 length equals 18 residues. CDR3 protein: CASSLSGLAGDLYKTQYF. The CDR3 DNA is TGTGCCAGCAGTTTATCGGGACTAGCGGGAGATCTATACAAGACCCAGTACTTC.

J is TRBJ2-3 and V is TRBV5-4; maybe TRBD2 (6 bases). The CDR3 spans 12 residues. Per germline, CDR1 SGHNT and CDR2 YYREEE (reference sequence). V was pared by 4 bases and J by 14 bases, with 17 bases between. The CDR3 bases are TGTGCCAGCAGCCAACCGGGACTTCCTCTGTATTTT. This encodes CASSQPGLPLYF.

The chain joins TRBV5-4 to TRBJ2-5, with TRBD2 matching over 12 bases. V dropped 5 bases and J dropped 0; count of bases not matched to a gene: 5. CDR3 length: 16 amino acids. Germline CDR1 is SGHNT and CDR2 is YYREEE (reference sequence). As DNA, the CDR3 is TGTGCCAGCAGGCCCCTAGCGGGGGGGTACCAAGAGACCCAGTACTTC. This sequence encodes CASRPLAGGYQETQYF.

The gene calls are TRBV4-1 and TRBJ2-7; TRBD1 matches 11 bases. The J segment lost 6 bases and the V segment lost 1 base, leaving 8 bases of the junction unmatched. The CDR3 loop spans 16 amino acids. CDR1 is MGHRA and CDR2 is YSYEKL in the germline V gene. The DNA for the CDR3 is TGCGCCAGCAGCCAAGGGCGGGGGACAGGGGGATTCGAGCAGTACTTC. Its translation: CASSQGRGTGGFEQYF.

The chain links TRBV20-1 to TRBJ1-5, with D hard to call. V lost 6 bases and J lost 7, with 13 bases in between. CDR1 and CDR2 (germline): DFQATT, SNEGSKA (reference sequence). The CDR3 totals 12 residues. CDR3 bases: TGCAGTGCGCGGACGCGAGACCAGCCCCAGCATTTT. Translated: CSARTRDQPQHF.

V and J are TRBV4-1 and TRBJ2-7; D call uncertain. This CDR3 region has 13 residues. CDR1 and CDR2 (germline): MGHRA, YSYEKL. Trimming cost V 2 bases and J 2 bases, with 7 bases left between them. CDR3 region: CASSQFAAYEQYF. CDR3 in DNA: TGCGCCAGCAGCCAATTCGCGGCCTACGAGCAGTACTTC.

This clonotype was seen at least ten times. J is TRBJ1-5 and V is TRBV12-3 or TRBV12-4; D is uncertain. V lost 4 bases, J lost 4 bases, and 11 bases lay in between. CDR3 length equals 14 residues. CDR3 in DNA: TGTGCCAGCAGTTATGGGCCAGGAAATCAGCCCCAGCATTTT. Its protein is CASSYGPGNQPQHF.

The chain couples TRBV27 to TRBJ1-4; D is perhaps TRBD1 (5 bases). The CDR3 is made up of 15 amino acids. Germline V lookup: CDR1 MNHEY, CDR2 SMNVEV (reference sequence). Deletions cut 3 bases from V and 3 bases from J, with 11 bases between. CDR3 sequence (DNA): TGTGCCAGCAGTTTGCTCGGGGGTGCTAATGAAAAACTGTTTTTT. Protein: CASSLLGGANEKLFF. The full variable domain, with the rest looked up from reference TRBV27 and TRBJ1-4, is EAQVTQNPRYLITVTGKKLTVTCSQNMNHEYMSWYRQDPGLGLRQIYYSMNVEVTDKGDVPEGYKVSRKEKRNFPLILESPSPNQTSLYFCASSLLGGANEKLFFGSGTQLSVL.

This clonotype was seen more than once but under ten times. The chain uses TRBV28 and TRBJ1-2; TRBD1 is a possible D gene (6 bases). Trimming pared 4 bases from V and 8 bases from J, leaving 11 bases between. Germline loops: CDR1 MDHEN, CDR2 SYDVKM. The CDR3 is 12 residues long. The CDR3 here is CASSYRAEGYTF. DNA of the CDR3: TGTGCCAGCAGTTACAGGGCCGAGGGCTACACCTTC.

This chain links TRBV20-1 with TRBJ1-2; TRBD1 might be the D (5 bases). There are 11 residues in the CDR3. Germline CDR1 DFQATT, CDR2 SNEGSKA (reference sequence). With 4 bases removed from V and 8 bases from J, the gap between germline ends came to 11 bases. CDR3 sequence: CSAMGPYGYTF. The DNA of the CDR3 is TGCAGTGCTATGGGGCCGTACGGCTACACCTTC.

Concerning this clonotype itself: With a much larger clone just one base away, this may be a read error. The V call is TRBV7-9, the J call TRBJ1-1, with 8 bases that match TRBD1. Trimming cost V 5 bases and J 5 bases; bases outside gene matches: 10. Germline values: CDR1 SEHNR, CDR2 FQNEAQ (reference sequence). The CDR3 covers 15 residues. This CDR3 is CASSHTQGARTEAFF. CDR3 in DNA: TGTGCCAGCAGCCACACTCAGGGGGCGCGAACTGAAGCTTTCTTT. Looking up the rest from reference TRBV7-9 and TRBJ1-1 gives the full variable domain: DTGVSQNPRHKITKRGQNVTFRCDPISEHNRLYWYRQTLGQGPEFLTYFQNEAQLEKSRLLSDRFSAERPKGSFSTLEIQRTEQGDSAMYLCASSHTQGARTEAFFGQGTRLTVV.

In this sample, this clonotype turned up a few times. CDR3 sequence reads: CASLAGTLISGANVLTF. In DNA form, the CDR3 reads TGTGCCAGCTTAGCCGGGACTCTTATCTCTGGGGCCAACGTCCTGACTTTC. The rearrangement joins TRBV6-5 to TRBJ2-6, with TRBD2 as a possible D gene (6 bases). Trimming removed 8 bases from V and 0 bases from J, with 17 bases in between. Germline-derived CDR1 and CDR2 are MNHEY and SVGAGI. The CDR3 extends over 17 amino acids.